Given below is one TCR beta chain in context. In assigning cohorts, the study relied on participant-reported clinical history. Authors' analysis steps: Reference gene primer amplification gave estimated nucleated cell counts. Profiled with immunoSEQ multiplex PCR; TCRdb holds only in-frame clones, not every one. V, J and clone size derive from that table, while D and trimming were established from the DNA sequence. The repertoire consists of some 110,000 clones, with about four fifths occurring once and the leading ten covering roughly 3.9%. The sample comes from a study of blood T cell repertoires in COVID-19. Study background: Sample material is recorded as cDNA or gDNA derived from T cells, B-cell-depleted T cells, or PBMCs.

This CDR3 spans 13 amino acids. Trimming pared 0 bases from V and 6 bases from J, leaving 8 bases between. The V gene's germline CDR1 is LGHNA and CDR2 YSLEER. This chain joins TRBV4-3 and TRBJ1-1; D gene ambiguous. This TCR came from a woman aged 25-40 years who had recovered from COVID-19. Sequences were obtained from PBMCs or T cells enriched from blood (not recorded which). The CDR3 DNA is TGCGCCAGCAGCCAAGAAGCAGAGGCTGAAGCTTTCTTT. Protein product: CASSQEAEAEAFF.